Sequencing of this T cell receptor beta chain was carried out in a study of T cells after yellow fever vaccination. Study context: The authors prepared low-cell-number fractions using SMART-Seq v4 Ultra Low Input. Study outcomes and limitations: The booster saw the reappearance of most primary-vaccination clones (approximately 96% CD4, 88% CD8).

Germline CDR1 and CDR2: SQVTM and ANQGSEA. This CDR3 spans 11 amino acids. The V end lost 6 bases, the J end lost 5 bases, and 10 bases lay between the germline ends. TCRdb ran MiXCR on the 5' RACE reads and lists one entry per CDR3 protein. There are 300,000 to 400,000 distinct CDR3 sequences in the sample; 6.2% occur only once, and 15% lies in the top ten. This clonotype was detected ten times or more. What it recognizes is unknown. The sample in question was PBMCs, obtained 5 days after the yellow fever booster vaccination. The chain couples TRBV29-1 to TRBJ1-1; D may be TRBD1 (6 bases). The receptor's source is a man aged 30 to 45 who received the YFV17D yellow fever vaccine. This CDR3 reads CSVATGTEAFF. The DNA of the CDR3 is TGCAGCGTAGCCACAGGGACTGAAGCTTTCTTT.